One and the same sample provided the 4 T cell receptor beta chains below, sequenced in a study of blood T cell repertoires in COVID-19. The protocol was immunoSEQ multiplex PCR, while the TCRdb copy is restricted to in-frame clones and leaves out a portion. The sample lists a few hundred thousand clones, 75% to 90% occurring once. Sequencing was carried out using PBMCs or T cells enriched from blood (not recorded which). The receptors stem from a woman aged 40-49 years who had recovered from COVID-19.

J is TRBJ2-7 and V is TRBV6-5; 10 nucleotides agree with TRBD2. V was pared by 7 bases and J by 5 bases, with 11 bases of the junction left unmatched. CDR1 and CDR2 from the germline V gene are MNHEY and SVGAGI. CDR3 length: 15 amino acids. The CDR3 sequence: CASNPTSGIFHEQYF. CDR3 nucleotide sequence: TGTGCCAGCAACCCTACTAGCGGGATTTTCCACGAGCAGTACTTC.

The rearrangement joins TRBV18 to TRBJ1-1; D gene ambiguous. Germline V lookup: CDR1 KGHSH, CDR2 LQKENI. The CDR3 loop spans 15 amino acids. Deletions cut 3 bases from V and 4 bases from J, with 15 bases between. For the CDR3, the DNA is TGTGCCAGCTCACCTCTCGGGGAGGGCGGCACTGAAGCTTTCTTT. Protein product: CASSPLGEGGTEAFF.

The V gene is TRBV19, the J gene TRBJ2-5; TRBD2 agrees at 11 bases. The CDR3 has 14 amino acids. Germline CDR1 reads LNHDA; CDR2 reads SQIVND (reference sequence). The V gene end was trimmed by 4 bases and the J gene end by 5 bases; junction bases not matched to a gene: 3. As DNA, the CDR3 is TGTGCCAGTAGTACCACTAGCGGGGGTGAGACCCAGTACTTC. Amino acid sequence: CASSTTSGGETQYF. Filled out from reference TRBV19 and TRBJ2-5, the complete variable domain reads DGGITQSPKYLFRKEGQNVTLSCEQNLNHDAMYWYRQDPGQGLRLIYYSQIVNDFQKGDIAEGYSVSREKKESFPLTVTSAQKNPTAFYLCASSTTSGGETQYFGPGTRLLVL.

V usage is TRBV28 and J usage is TRBJ1-5; 9 nucleotides agree with TRBD1. Germline V CDR1 and CDR2: MDHEN, SYDVKM. V shed 6 bases and J 5 bases; nucleotides not matched to a gene: 8. The CDR3 is 15 residues long. CDR3 DNA sequence: TGTGCCAGCAGATTCCGGGACAGGGAGGATCAGCCCCAGCATTTT. Amino acids: CASRFRDREDQPQHF.